The 15 T cell receptor beta chains in this list originate from one sample, sequenced in a study of type 1 regulatory T cells. TCRdb used MiXCR to reprocess the reads, holding one entry per CDR3 protein. This sample has under 85,000 distinct CDR3 sequences; more than 45% occur once, and the top ten carry less than 2.5%. These receptors lack a known antigen. Sample: cultured non-Tr1 T cells, either the whole culture or a sorted T cell fraction (not recorded which). Every receptor here comes from a human donor in good health.

The DNA for the CDR3 is TGCGCCAGCAGGGATGGAGGGGGCGGCACTGAAGCTTTCTTT. It codes for CASRDGGGGTEAFF. The chain joins TRBV5-1 to TRBJ1-1, with TRBD1 matching over 7 bases. The CDR3 runs to 14 residues. Per the germline V gene, CDR1 is SGHRS and CDR2 is YFSETQ. After removal of 5 bases from V and 4 bases from J, the junction contained 8 bases not matched to a gene.

This clonotype was detected a few times. The rearrangement uses TRBV20-1 and TRBJ2-1; 7 bases align to TRBD1. Unmatched junction bases numbered 5, after V lost 3 bases and J lost 0 bases. Germline values: CDR1 DFQATT, CDR2 SNEGSKA (reference sequence). The CDR3 spans 15 residues. CDR3 DNA sequence: TGCAGTGCTAGTGGGACAGCCGGCTCCTACAATGAGCAGTTCTTC. Its protein is CSASGTAGSYNEQFF.

The genes are TRBV7-2 and TRBJ2-3; D is perhaps TRBD2 (5 bases). Trimming took 3 bases from V and 3 from J, leaving 13 bases between them. The CDR3 length is 15 residues. Germline V gene sequence: CDR1 SGHTA, CDR2 FQGNSA. CDR3 nucleotide sequence: TGTGCCAGCAGCTTCGAACCGGGGTTAACAGATACGCAGTATTTT. As protein: CASSFEPGLTDTQYF.

The rearrangement joins TRBV2 to TRBJ1-4; 7 nucleotides align to TRBD1. Germline V CDR1 and CDR2: SNHLY, FYNNEI. After removal of 6 bases from V and 5 bases from J, the junction contained 9 bases not matched to a gene. The CDR3 consists of 15 residues. The CDR3 bases are TGTGCCAGCAGAGTTAACAGGGGAGGAAATGAAAAACTGTTTTTT. Encoded protein: CASRVNRGGNEKLFF.

By proportion, this clonotype is medium-sized. The chain is built from TRBV6-5 and TRBJ1-4; D is uncertain. Germline loops: CDR1 MNHEY, CDR2 SVGAGI. CDR3 length equals 13 residues. The V gene lost 4 bases and the J gene lost 8 bases, with 11 bases spanning the gap. CDR3 in amino acids: CASSSDIQEKLFF. The CDR3 DNA follows: TGTGCCAGCAGTTCAGACATACAGGAAAAACTGTTTTTT.

This clonotype appeared a few times. The chain is built from TRBV28 and TRBJ2-2; D remains unclear. This CDR3 contains 13 residues. The ends were cut back, 1 base at V and 4 bases at J, with 4 bases in the middle. Germline V gene data show CDR1 as MDHEN and CDR2 as SYDVKM. Here the CDR3 DNA reads TGTGCCAGCAGTTTATTGACCACCGGGGAGCTGTTTTTT. As protein: CASSLLTTGELFF.

V and J are TRBV11-1 and TRBJ1-5, with 10 bases aligning to TRBD1. Losses at the gene ends were 1 base for V and 2 bases for J; bases not matched to a gene: 5. Germline CDR1 reads SGHAT; CDR2 reads FQDESV (reference sequence). This CDR3 comprises 17 residues. CDR3 in amino acids: CASSLGQGARRNQPQHF. The DNA of the CDR3 is TGTGCCAGCAGCTTAGGACAGGGGGCGAGGCGCAATCAGCCCCAGCATTTT.

This chain joins TRBV29-1 and TRBJ2-7; 7 bases match TRBD2. The trim removed 4 bases at V and 7 bases at J, leaving 7 bases unmatched. Germline V gene sequence: CDR1 SQVTM, CDR2 ANQGSEA. The CDR3 totals 12 residues. In nucleotides, the CDR3 is TGCAGCGTTGCAGTCGTCGGGGGGGAGCAGTACTTC. Amino acid sequence: CSVAVVGGEQYF.

A few counts support this clonotype. The chain combines TRBV11-3 with TRBJ1-2; no clear D gene. Trimming left V 5 bases short and J 3 bases short, with 19 bases between. The germline gives CDR1 SGHNT, CDR2 YENEEA. The CDR3 consists of 16 residues. CDR3 sequence (DNA): TGTGCCAGCAGCCCCTCGGCGCAGGCCCAGTACTATGGCTACACCTTC. As protein: CASSPSAQAQYYGYTF.

The rearrangement uses TRBV12-5 and TRBJ2-1, with 9 bases identical to TRBD1. V shed 3 bases and J 9 bases; nucleotides not matched to a gene: 9. Per the germline V gene, CDR1 is LGHNT and CDR2 is FRNRAP. This CDR3 has 15 amino acids. As DNA, the CDR3 is TGTGCTAGTGGTTTTACCGGGACAGGGTCAAGTGAGCAGTTCTTC. This encodes CASGFTGTGSSEQFF.

Worth noting for this clonotype: Here the CDR3 omits its conserved ending phenylalanine or tryptophan, so a read error is the likely source. The J gene is TRBJ2-1, the V gene TRBV29-1; D may be TRBD2 (7 bases). Trimming shortened V by 4 bases and J by 0 bases, and 25 bases separated the two germline ends. Germline CDR1 SQVTM, CDR2 ANQGSEA. The CDR3 spans 19 residues. CDR3: CSVGRGPSWGSSSYNEQFL. CDR3 bases: TGCAGCGTTGGGCGGGGGCCCTCGTGGGGTTCGAGCTCCTACAATGAGCAGTTCCTC.

J is TRBJ2-1 and V is TRBV5-1, with TRBD2 matching 13 bases. Germline V gives CDR1 SGHRS, CDR2 YFSETQ. The CDR3 has 15 residues. The trim removed 0 bases at V and 9 bases at J, leaving 3 bases unmatched. The DNA for the CDR3 is TGCGCCAGCAGCTTGGTACTAGCGGGGGGGAGTGAGCAGTTCTTC. Its translation: CASSLVLAGGSEQFF. The full variable domain, its missing parts supplied by reference TRBV5-1 and TRBJ2-1, is KAGVTQTPRYLIKTRGQQVTLSCSPISGHRSVSWYQQTPGQGLQFLFEYFSETQRNKGNFPGRFSGRQFSNSRSEMNVSTLELGDSALYLCASSLVLAGGSEQFFGPGTRLTVL.

This chain connects TRBV11-2 to TRBJ1-2, with 9 nucleotides matching TRBD1. CDR3 length: 12 amino acids. CDR1 is SGHAT, CDR2 FQNNGV, per germline. The CDR3 DNA reads as TGTCCTTTTGACAGGGGGAACTATGGCTACACCTTC. It encodes CPFDRGNYGYTF.

There are a few counts of this clonotype. The chain recombines TRBV12-3 or TRBV12-4 with TRBJ1-1, with TRBD1 as a possible D gene (5 bases). V was pared by 3 bases and J by 6 bases, with 14 bases between. CDR3 length equals 14 residues. Written as DNA, the CDR3 is TGTGCCAGCAGTTTGGGTTCAGGGCAGGCTGAAGCTTTCTTT. Amino acids: CASSLGSGQAEAFF.

This sequence joins TRBV10-3 and TRBJ2-2; D may match TRBD1 or TRBD2 (7 bases each). The CDR3 sequence is 17 residues long. The ends were cut back, 7 bases at V and 3 bases at J, with 21 bases in the middle. Looked up from germline, CDR1 is ENHRY and CDR2 is SYGVKD. The CDR3 DNA reads as TGTGCCATCAATAGGGGAGGGGGCACAACGGACACCGGGGAGCTGTTTTTT. It encodes CAINRGGGTTDTGELFF.